The rows below give T cell receptor beta chains drawn from one sample of a study of cytomegalovirus exposure and HLA in healthy donors. Profiled with immunoSEQ multiplex PCR; TCRdb holds only in-frame clones, not every one. The sample shows roughly 160,000 clones, roughly 76% of them seen only once. The sequenced sample consisted of PBMCs. These receptors all stem from a male donor in good health and CMV-seronegative. The CDR3 runs from the conserved cysteine through the conserved F or W. Fields, in order: V gene, D gene, J gene, clone size, CDR3 protein, CDR3 DNA. The D gene is left open where the match is weak. Only some rows state a clone size, as once, few, many or a class for expanded clones.

TRBV7-2,.,TRBJ2-7,.,CASSVDPGVRNEQYF,TGTGCCAGCAGCGTTGACCCCGGGGTCAGAAACGAGCAGTACTTC
TRBV6-5,TRBD1,TRBJ1-1,.,CASSGTGGEYTEAFF,TGTGCCAGCAGTGGGACAGGGGGAGAATACACTGAAGCTTTCTTT
TRBV5-6,.,TRBJ1-1,.,CASYIRPGGTEAFF,TGTGCCAGCTATATAAGACCGGGTGGAACTGAAGCTTTCTTT
TRBV4-2,.,TRBJ2-7,once,CASSQIRDRRYEQYF,TGTGCCAGCAGCCAAATCAGGGATCGACGGTACGAGCAGTACTTC
TRBV12-2,.,TRBJ2-7,once,CASRLAGTSFVYEQYF,TGTGCAAGTCGCTTAGCCGGGACTAGCTTCGTTTACGAGCAGTACTTC
TRBV4-1,TRBD1,TRBJ1-2,once,CASSQDAGGFAYGYTF,TGCGCCAGCAGCCAAGATGCAGGGGGCTTTGCCTATGGCTACACCTTC
TRBV10-3,.,TRBJ1-3,.,CAISEGTSWAGNTIYF,TGTGCCATCAGTGAGGGGACTTCTTGGGCTGGAAACACCATATATTTT
TRBV6-4,.,TRBJ2-2,.,CASRGQPNTGELFF,TGTGCCAGCAGAGGACAGCCAAACACCGGGGAGCTGTTTTTT
TRBV6-5,TRBD1,TRBJ1-1,few,CASSYGTVGGYTEAFF,TGTGCCAGCAGTTACGGGACAGTCGGGGGCTACACTGAAGCTTTCTTT
TRBV6-6,.,TRBJ2-3,once,CASSVLQGTDTQYF,TGTGCCAGCAGTGTACTACAGGGCACAGATACGCAGTATTTT
TRBV18,.,TRBJ2-1,.,CASSPPEGHNEQFF,TGTGCCAGCTCACCACCGGAGGGGCACAATGAGCAGTTCTTC
TRBV30,.,TRBJ2-7,.,CAWSVRTTYEQYF,TGTGCCTGGAGTGTTAGAACGACCTACGAGCAGTACTTC
TRBV5-6,.,TRBJ1-1,.,CASSLVQGNTEAFF,TGTGCCAGCAGCTTGGTCCAGGGAAACACTGAAGCTTTCTTT
TRBV5-1,.,TRBJ2-2,.,CASSLNPGMNTGELFF,TGCGCCAGCAGCTTGAACCCAGGGATGAACACCGGGGAGCTGTTTTTT
TRBV19,.,TRBJ2-1,.,CASSFIFNEQFF,TGTGCCAGTAGTTTCATTTTCAATGAGCAGTTCTTC
TRBV6-5,.,TRBJ2-2,once,CASRNAGGGTGELFF,TGTGCCAGCCGCAACGCCGGGGGTGGCACCGGGGAGCTGTTTTTT
TRBV29-1,TRBD2,TRBJ2-7,.,CSVQTGPGTSNYEQYF,TGCAGCGTGCAAACAGGCCCCGGGACTAGCAACTACGAGCAGTACTTC
TRBV2,.,TRBJ2-5,.,CASRGTLDKETQYF,TGTGCCAGCCGCGGGACCCTCGATAAAGAGACCCAGTACTTC
TRBV5-6,.,TRBJ2-6,.,CASSFSQSSGANGLTF,TGTGCCAGCAGCTTTTCACAGTCCTCTGGGGCCAACGGCCTGACTTTC
TRBV7-9,TRBD1,TRBJ2-7,few,CASVGTGLGEQYF,TGTGCCAGCGTGGGGACAGGGCTGGGGGAGCAGTACTTC
TRBV7-2,.,TRBJ2-2,.,CASSSTVTGPELFF,TGTGCCAGCAGCTCGACAGTCACCGGCCCGGAGCTGTTTTTT
TRBV30,.,TRBJ1-4,.,CAWSVRWGGLFF,TGTGCCTGGAGTGTACGGTGGGGGGGGCTGTTTTTT
TRBV7-9,TRBD1,TRBJ2-3,.,CASKGTGVDTQYF,TGTGCCAGCAAGGGGACAGGGGTGGATACGCAGTATTTT
TRBV27,.,TRBJ1-6,.,CASSLWPPGLWSPLHF,TGTGCCAGCAGTTTATGGCCCCCAGGGTTGTGGTCACCCCTCCACTTT
TRBV6-4,.,TRBJ2-1,few,CASSVSRGGSYNEQFF,TGTGCCAGCAGTGTTTCAAGGGGGGGTTCCTACAATGAGCAGTTCTTC
TRBV5-1,TRBD1,TRBJ2-3,.,CASSLGGQGPSTDTQYF,TGCGCCAGCAGCTTGGGGGGACAGGGACCGAGCACAGATACGCAGTATTTT
TRBV19,.,TRBJ2-1,.,CASSMAQGRDEQFF,TGTGCCAGTAGTATGGCCCAGGGTAGGGATGAGCAGTTCTTC
TRBV4-1,TRBD2,TRBJ2-1,.,CASSLGRRGETEQFF,TGCGCCAGCAGCCTCGGGAGGCGGGGGGAGACTGAGCAGTTCTTC
TRBV18,.,TRBJ2-2,.,CASSPIANTGELFF,TGTGCCAGCTCACCTATCGCGAACACCGGGGAGCTGTTTTTT
TRBV11-2,TRBD2,TRBJ2-3,.,CASSLGLAAGTDTQYF,TGTGCCAGCAGCTTGGGACTAGCGGCGGGCACAGATACGCAGTATTTT
TRBV6-1,TRBD1,TRBJ1-4,.,CASIRGVLTNEKLFF,TGTGCCAGCATCAGGGGGGTCCTTACTAATGAAAAACTGTTTTTT
TRBV5-1,.,TRBJ1-4,.,CASRGLNEKLFF,TGCGCCAGCAGGGGCCTTAATGAAAAACTGTTTTTT
TRBV7-2,.,TRBJ1-2,once,CASSLAGGDGYTF,TGTGCCAGCAGCTTAGCGGGGGGGGATGGCTACACCTTC
TRBV9,TRBD1,TRBJ1-3,.,CASSSQIRGGAGNTIYF,TGTGCCAGCAGCTCTCAAATCCGAGGGGGCGCTGGAAACACCATATATTTT
TRBV5-1,.,TRBJ2-7,.,CASSPTTYEQYF,TGCGCCAGCAGCCCGACTACTTACGAGCAGTACTTC
TRBV6-5,.,TRBJ2-7,.,CASSYGSREQYF,TGTGCCAGCAGTTACGGTAGCCGCGAGCAGTACTTC
TRBV30,TRBD1,TRBJ2-2,.,CAWRQGMNTGELFF,TGTGCCTGGCGACAGGGGATGAACACCGGGGAGCTGTTTTTT
TRBV4-1,TRBD1,TRBJ2-1,.,CASSQGPGQQQFF,TGCGCCAGCAGCCAAGGGCCGGGACAGCAGCAGTTCTTC
TRBV7-9,.,TRBJ1-4,few,CSSSRPGEKLFF,TGTTCCAGCAGCCGCCCGGGGGAAAAACTGTTTTTT
TRBV19,TRBD1,TRBJ2-2,few,CASSRLRTGGTGELFF,TGTGCCAGTAGTAGACTCAGGACAGGGGGCACCGGGGAGCTGTTTTTT
TRBV6-6,TRBD1,TRBJ1-5,.,CASSTQGWDQPQHF,TGTGCCAGCAGTACACAGGGGTGGGATCAGCCCCAGCATTTT
TRBV4-3,TRBD1,TRBJ1-4,.,CASSQFGLTGGTNEKLFF,TGCGCCAGCAGCCAATTCGGGTTAACAGGGGGCACTAATGAAAAACTGTTTTTT
TRBV10-3,.,TRBJ2-7,.,CATTQGHEQYF,TGTGCCACAACCCAGGGCCACGAGCAGTACTTC
TRBV7-9,.,TRBJ1-2,.,CASRALQRTNYGYTF,TGTGCCAGCAGGGCACTACAGCGGACTAACTATGGCTACACCTTC
TRBV5-1,.,TRBJ2-7,.,CATQLVAGKEYEQYF,TGCGCCACCCAGCTTGTAGCAGGGAAAGAGTACGAGCAGTACTTC